Listed here are 25 T cell receptor beta chains from one sample, sequenced in a study of cytomegalovirus exposure and HLA in healthy donors (dated by TCRdb to the late 2010s). Library generation was performed with the immunoSEQ multiplex PCR assay. Sourced from immuneACCESS, this table was stored by TCRdb with only in-frame sequences that have V and J called. A share of the clones is absent; for the studies checked, an unresolved V gene accounts for under half, and the remainder has no known explanation. The sample table shows roughly 150,000 clones, and 91% are seen once. The ten largest clones capture about 0.65% of the sample. Sample: PBMCs. These receptors all stem from a man between 18 and 35 years old in good health and CMV-seronegative.

The genes are TRBV27 and TRBJ2-2; possibly TRBD2 for D (6 bases). CDR3 length: 15 residues. Germline V lookup: CDR1 MNHEY, CDR2 SMNVEV (reference sequence). The ends were cut back, 2 bases at V and 5 bases at J, with 12 bases in the middle. The CDR3: CASSLLGAGTGELFF. In DNA form, the CDR3 reads TGTGCCAGCAGTTTACTAGGGGCGGGGACCGGGGAGCTGTTTTTT.

The V and J genes are TRBV5-1 and TRBJ1-6, with 8 bases matching TRBD1. CDR1 is SGHRS and CDR2 is YFSETQ in the germline V gene. Trimming cost V 0 bases and J 4 bases; bases outside gene matches: 3. The CDR3 covers 16 residues. The CDR3 sequence: CASSLEGQDYNSPLHF. DNA of the CDR3: TGCGCCAGCAGCTTGGAGGGACAGGATTATAATTCACCCCTCCACTTT.

This chain uses TRBV2 with TRBJ2-2; weak D call: TRBD2 (5 bases). Per germline, CDR1 SNHLY and CDR2 FYNNEI. The CDR3 is 13 amino acids. Trimming removed 7 bases from V and 3 bases from J, with 9 bases in between. The CDR3 DNA sequence: TGTGCCAGCACCGGGGAGTACACCGGGGAGCTGTTTTTT. Translating it yields CASTGEYTGELFF. Combining the CDR3 with reference TRBV2 and TRBJ2-2 gives the whole variable domain EPEVTQTPSHQVTQMGQEVILRCVPISNHLYFYWYRQILGQKVEFLVSFYNNEISEKSEIFDDQFSVERPDGSNFTLKIRSTKLEDSAMYFCASTGEYTGELFFGEGSRLTVL.

The chain joins TRBV9 to TRBJ2-5; weak D call: TRBD2 (6 bases). The CDR3 has 15 amino acids. Germline V gene sequence: CDR1 SGDLS, CDR2 YYNGEE. The V end lost 0 bases, the J end lost 4 bases, and 13 bases lay between the germline ends. The CDR3 DNA reads TGTGCCAGCAGCGTAGCGGTAGCGGCTGCAGAGACCCAGTACTTC. It is translated as CASSVAVAAAETQYF.

CDR3 protein: CASRKVGANYNEQFF. The DNA of the CDR3 is TGTGCCAGCAGAAAGGTGGGGGCAAACTACAATGAGCAGTTCTTC. V usage is TRBV6-5 and J usage is TRBJ2-1; perhaps TRBD1 as D (6 bases). V was shortened by 6 bases and J by 3 bases, with 15 bases between the two germline ends. Germline lookup yields CDR1 MNHEY and CDR2 SVGAGI. The CDR3 has 15 amino acids.

The V gene is TRBV30, the J gene TRBJ1-2; no definite D call. CDR3 length: 13 amino acids. CDR1 and CDR2 (germline): GTSNPN, SVGIG (reference sequence). Trimming stripped 0 bases from V and 7 bases from J, with 12 bases between. The CDR3 DNA is TGTGCCTGGAGTGTAGGGTGGGAGGGTGGCTACACCTTC. Protein sequence: CAWSVGWEGGYTF.

The chain joins TRBV7-8 to TRBJ2-1; 7 bases map to TRBD1. The CDR3 sequence is 15 residues long. Per the germline V gene, CDR1 is SGHVS and CDR2 is FQNEAQ. The trim removed 1 base at V and 7 bases at J, leaving 7 bases unmatched. CDR3 sequence reads: CASSLDQGEYNEQFF. The CDR3 nucleotides read TGTGCCAGCAGCTTAGACCAGGGGGAGTATAATGAGCAGTTCTTC.

This clone was detected only once. V gene TRBV19 combines with J gene TRBJ2-3; 10 nucleotides line up with TRBD1. The CDR3 runs 18 residues. V lost 4 bases to trimming and J lost 4 bases; unmatched junction nucleotides: 14. Germline CDR1 LNHDA, CDR2 SQIVND (reference sequence). This chain's CDR3 is CASSNSIGTGVGADTQYF. Written as DNA, the CDR3 is TGTGCCAGTAGTAATTCTATAGGGACAGGGGTGGGAGCAGATACGCAGTATTTT. The full variable domain, its missing parts supplied by reference TRBV19 and TRBJ2-3, is DGGITQSPKYLFRKEGQNVTLSCEQNLNHDAMYWYRQDPGQGLRLIYYSQIVNDFQKGDIAEGYSVSREKKESFPLTVTSAQKNPTAFYLCASSNSIGTGVGADTQYFGPGTRLTVL.

The V and J genes are TRBV10-3 and TRBJ1-2; D perhaps matches TRBD1 (6 bases). Germline V gene lookup returns CDR1 ENHRY and CDR2 SYGVKD. V lost 2 bases and J 2 bases, leaving 6 bases between the germline ends. The CDR3 covers 13 residues. This CDR3 is CAISEGTNYGYTF. In DNA, the CDR3 is TGTGCCATCAGTGAGGGGACAAACTATGGCTACACCTTC.

This chain links TRBV19 with TRBJ1-1; D might be TRBD1 (5 bases). The CDR3 has 15 residues. Trimming pared 6 bases from V and 1 base from J, leaving 15 bases between. CDR1 LNHDA and CDR2 SQIVND come from the germline V gene (reference sequence). The CDR3 spells CASREDTNWNTEAFF. CDR3 nucleotide sequence: TGTGCCAGTAGAGAGGACACTAATTGGAACACTGAAGCTTTCTTT.

A few counts support this clone. The chain uses TRBV6-5 and TRBJ1-2; D might be TRBD1 (5 bases). The CDR3 length is 13 residues. Trimming pared 6 bases from V and 7 bases from J, leaving 15 bases between. Germline CDR1 and CDR2: MNHEY and SVGAGI. The DNA for the CDR3 is TGTGCCAGCAGCTTCCTGGGGGGGAGTGGCTACACCTTC. The encoded protein is CASSFLGGSGYTF.

V is TRBV9 and J is TRBJ1-3, with 10 bases aligning to TRBD1. The CDR3 is 15 residues long. With V trimmed by 3 bases and J by 3 bases, 3 bases remained unmatched. Germline V gene data show CDR1 as SGDLS and CDR2 as YYNGEE. The CDR3 nucleotides are TGTGCCAGCAGCGAGACAGGGGGCTTTGGAAACACCATATATTTT. Its translation is CASSETGGFGNTIYF.

This clone occurred once. The J gene is TRBJ2-2, the V gene TRBV19; perhaps TRBD1 as D (5 bases). Germline V gene lookup returns CDR1 LNHDA and CDR2 SQIVND (reference sequence). There are 15 residues in the CDR3. Trimming took off 3 bases at V and 7 bases at J, with 15 bases between the two ends. CDR3 residues: CASSMKTVGIGELFF. CDR3 nucleotide sequence: TGTGCCAGTAGTATGAAGACAGTAGGGATCGGGGAGCTGTTTTTT. Full variable domain (outside the CDR3, taken from reference TRBV19 and TRBJ2-2): DGGITQSPKYLFRKEGQNVTLSCEQNLNHDAMYWYRQDPGQGLRLIYYSQIVNDFQKGDIAEGYSVSREKKESFPLTVTSAQKNPTAFYLCASSMKTVGIGELFFGEGSRLTVL.

This chain connects TRBV5-4 to TRBJ2-7; D perhaps matches TRBD1 (6 bases). The germline V gene encodes CDR1 SGHNT and CDR2 YYREEE (reference sequence). V lost 2 bases, J lost 3 bases, and 12 bases lay in between. The CDR3 extends over 14 amino acids. The CDR3 region is CASSFFTRGYEQYF. The CDR3 bases are TGTGCCAGCAGCTTCTTTACCAGGGGCTACGAGCAGTACTTC.

This chain joins TRBV27 and TRBJ2-5; tentative D call: TRBD1 (5 bases). Germline CDR1 MNHEY, CDR2 SMNVEV (reference sequence). The CDR3 runs to 14 residues. Trimming shortened V by 2 bases and J by 2 bases, and 9 bases separated the two germline ends. The CDR3 DNA sequence: TGTGCCAGCAGTTTACCTGGACAACAAGAGACCCAGTACTTC. As protein: CASSLPGQQETQYF.

This clone is medium-sized (0.01 to 0.1%) within its sample. The gene calls are TRBV18 and TRBJ1-2; perhaps TRBD1 as D (6 bases). The CDR3 is made up of 15 amino acids. CDR1 and CDR2 (germline): KGHSH, LQKENI. Between the trimmed V and J ends, which lost 3 bases and 2 bases, there was a span of 13 bases. CDR3 in amino acids: CASSPPYRENYGYTF. The CDR3 bases are TGTGCCAGCTCACCTCCATACAGGGAGAACTATGGCTACACCTTC.

This clone was detected once. The chain recombines TRBV5-1 with TRBJ1-1; TRBD1 is a possible D gene (6 bases). The V gene's germline CDR1 is SGHRS and CDR2 YFSETQ. The germline V and J ends were trimmed by 2 bases and 1 base, with 18 bases remaining between them. The CDR3 extends over 17 amino acids. CDR3 DNA: TGCGCCAGCAGCTTTTTCGGGACATACACCTCGAACACTGAAGCTTTCTTT. It specifies CASSFFGTYTSNTEAFF.

The chain uses TRBV7-8 and TRBJ2-7; 7 nucleotides match TRBD1. There are 14 residues in the CDR3. The germline V gene has CDR1 SGHVS and CDR2 FQNEAQ. The junction had 5 bases not matched to a gene; V was cut back by 5 bases and J by 1 base. The chain's CDR3 is CASSRDRNSYEQYF. The CDR3 coding sequence is TGTGCCAGCAGCCGGGACAGAAATTCCTACGAGCAGTACTTC.

V and J are TRBV5-1 and TRBJ2-1; D is possibly TRBD2 (5 bases). The germline V gene has CDR1 SGHRS and CDR2 YFSETQ. Trimming stripped 7 bases from V and 5 bases from J, with 19 bases between. CDR3 length: 15 amino acids. The CDR3 is CASVPVPGSHNEQFF. DNA for the CDR3: TGCGCCAGCGTCCCAGTCCCTGGGAGCCACAATGAGCAGTTCTTC.

This chain joins TRBV19 and TRBJ2-5; 12 bases fit TRBD2. The ends lost 2 bases at V and 4 bases at J; junction bases unmatched: 2. Germline V lookup: CDR1 LNHDA, CDR2 SQIVND (reference sequence). The CDR3 is made up of 15 amino acids. The CDR3 sequence is CASSIRTSGIETQYF. CDR3 DNA: TGTGCCAGTAGTATAAGGACTAGCGGGATAGAGACCCAGTACTTC.

The V and J genes are TRBV9 and TRBJ1-1, with 7 bases lining up with TRBD1. Per germline, CDR1 SGDLS and CDR2 YYNGEE. The CDR3 spans 15 residues. V was clipped by 0 bases and J by 3 bases; unmatched bases: 5. CDR3 protein: CASSVERQGDTEAFF. CDR3 DNA sequence: TGTGCCAGCAGCGTAGAAAGACAGGGAGACACTGAAGCTTTCTTT.

J is TRBJ1-4 and V is TRBV6-5, with D tentatively TRBD1 (6 bases). The germline V and J ends were trimmed by 2 bases and 7 bases, with 14 bases remaining between them. This CDR3 comprises 15 residues. Germline V CDR1 and CDR2: MNHEY, SVGAGI. The CDR3 bases are TGTGCCAGCAGTTACGGCAGGGGCCTAAGTGAAAAACTGTTTTTT. This gives the protein CASSYGRGLSEKLFF.

J is TRBJ2-3 and V is TRBV28; the match to TRBD2 covers 10 bases. Germline V lookup: CDR1 MDHEN, CDR2 SYDVKM. Trimming took 5 bases from V and 6 from J; bases not matched to a gene: 8. The CDR3 is made up of 15 amino acids. CDR3 bases: TGTGCCAGCAGTAACGTAGCGGGGGGTGCGGATACGCAGTATTTT. Protein: CASSNVAGGADTQYF.

This rearrangement joins TRBV6-5 to TRBJ2-3; D is undetermined. The CDR3 covers 14 residues. Germline loops: CDR1 MNHEY, CDR2 SVGAGI. V was pared by 6 bases and J by 0 bases, with 10 bases between. The DNA for the CDR3 is TGTGCCAGCAGGCCTCAGTTAAGCACAGATACGCAGTATTTT. It specifies CASRPQLSTDTQYF.

This clone was seen a single time. The chain is built from TRBV10-3 and TRBJ1-1; unclear D gene. Germline loops: CDR1 ENHRY, CDR2 SYGVKD. The ends were cut back, 8 bases at V and 0 bases at J, with 7 bases in the middle. This CDR3 has 12 amino acids. As DNA, the CDR3 is TGTGCCATCTCGAGAGTGAACACTGAAGCTTTCTTT. Its protein product is CAISRVNTEAFF.